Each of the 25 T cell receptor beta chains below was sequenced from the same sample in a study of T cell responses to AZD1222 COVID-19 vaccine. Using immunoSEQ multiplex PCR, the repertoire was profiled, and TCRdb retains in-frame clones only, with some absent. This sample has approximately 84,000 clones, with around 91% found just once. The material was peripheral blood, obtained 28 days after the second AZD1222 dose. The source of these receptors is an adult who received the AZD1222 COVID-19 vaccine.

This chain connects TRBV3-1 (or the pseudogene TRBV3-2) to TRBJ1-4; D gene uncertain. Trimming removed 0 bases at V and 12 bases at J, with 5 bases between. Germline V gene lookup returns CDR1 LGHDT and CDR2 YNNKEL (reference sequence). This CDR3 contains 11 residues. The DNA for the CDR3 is TGTGCCAGCAGCCAAGATGGCCAACTGTTTTTT. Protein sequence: CASSQDGQLFF.

The CDR3: CASSHTSDYTGELFF. The CDR3 DNA follows: TGTGCCAGCAGCCATACTAGCGACTACACCGGGGAGCTGTTTTTT. This sequence joins TRBV3-1 (or the pseudogene TRBV3-2) and TRBJ2-2, with 7 bases aligning to TRBD2. With V trimmed by 3 bases and J by 3 bases, 4 bases remained unmatched. CDR3 length: 15 residues. Per the germline V gene, CDR1 is LGHDT and CDR2 is YNNKEL (reference sequence).

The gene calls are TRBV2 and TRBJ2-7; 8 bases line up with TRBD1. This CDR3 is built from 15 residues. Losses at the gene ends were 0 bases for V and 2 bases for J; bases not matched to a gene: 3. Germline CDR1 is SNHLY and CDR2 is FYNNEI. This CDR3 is CASSEATGATYEQYF. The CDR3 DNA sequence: TGTGCCAGCAGTGAAGCGACAGGGGCCACCTACGAGCAGTACTTC.

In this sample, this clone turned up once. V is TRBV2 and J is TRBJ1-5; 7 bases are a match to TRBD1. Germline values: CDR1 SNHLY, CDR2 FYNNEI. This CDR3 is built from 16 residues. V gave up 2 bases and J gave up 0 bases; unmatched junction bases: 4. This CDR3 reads CASSERQGGSNQPQHF. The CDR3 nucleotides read TGTGCCAGCAGTGAAAGACAGGGAGGTAGCAATCAGCCCCAGCATTTT.

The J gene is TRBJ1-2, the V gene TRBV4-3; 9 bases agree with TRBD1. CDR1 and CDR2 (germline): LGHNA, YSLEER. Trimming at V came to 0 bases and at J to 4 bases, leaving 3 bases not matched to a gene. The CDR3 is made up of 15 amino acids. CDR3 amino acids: CASSQDETGGYGYTF. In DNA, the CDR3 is TGCGCCAGCAGCCAAGATGAGACAGGGGGCTATGGCTACACCTTC.

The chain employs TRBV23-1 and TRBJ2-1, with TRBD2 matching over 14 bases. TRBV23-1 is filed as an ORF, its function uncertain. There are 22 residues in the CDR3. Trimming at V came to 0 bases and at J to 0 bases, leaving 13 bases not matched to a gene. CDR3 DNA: TGCGCCAGCAGTCAATCTTGCCCCGGACTAGCGGGGGGCAAAAACTCCTACAATGAGCAGTTCTTC. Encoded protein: CASSQSCPGLAGGKNSYNEQFF.

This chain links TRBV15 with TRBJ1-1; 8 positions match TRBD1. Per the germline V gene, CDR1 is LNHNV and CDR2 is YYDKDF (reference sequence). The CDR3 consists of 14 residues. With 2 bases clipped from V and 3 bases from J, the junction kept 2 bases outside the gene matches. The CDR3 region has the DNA TGTGCCACCAGCAGAAACAGGGGGGACACTGAAGCTTTCTTT. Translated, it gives CATSRNRGDTEAFF.

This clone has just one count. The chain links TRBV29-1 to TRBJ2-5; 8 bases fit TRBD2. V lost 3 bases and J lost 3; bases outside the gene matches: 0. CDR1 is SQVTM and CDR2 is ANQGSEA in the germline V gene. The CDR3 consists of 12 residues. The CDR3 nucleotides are TGCAGCGTTGACGGGGGGGAAGAGACCCAGTACTTC. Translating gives CSVDGGEETQYF.

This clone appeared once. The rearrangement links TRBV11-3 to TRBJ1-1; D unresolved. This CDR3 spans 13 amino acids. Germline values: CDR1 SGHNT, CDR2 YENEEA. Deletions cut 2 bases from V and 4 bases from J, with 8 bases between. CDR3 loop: CASSLRAGTEAFF. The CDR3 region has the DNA TGTGCCAGCAGCTTAAGGGCAGGCACTGAAGCTTTCTTT. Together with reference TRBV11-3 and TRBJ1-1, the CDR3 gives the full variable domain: EAGVVQSPRYKIIEKKQPVAFWCNPISGHNTLYWYLQNLGQGPELLIRYENEEAVDDSQLPKDRFSAERLKGVDSTLKIQPAELGDSAVYLCASSLRAGTEAFFGQGTRLTVV.

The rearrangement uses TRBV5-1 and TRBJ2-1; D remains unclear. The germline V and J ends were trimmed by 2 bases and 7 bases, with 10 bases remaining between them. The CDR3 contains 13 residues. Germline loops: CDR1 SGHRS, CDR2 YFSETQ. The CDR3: CASSFGRENEQFF. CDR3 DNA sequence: TGCGCCAGCAGCTTTGGCAGAGAGAATGAGCAGTTCTTC.

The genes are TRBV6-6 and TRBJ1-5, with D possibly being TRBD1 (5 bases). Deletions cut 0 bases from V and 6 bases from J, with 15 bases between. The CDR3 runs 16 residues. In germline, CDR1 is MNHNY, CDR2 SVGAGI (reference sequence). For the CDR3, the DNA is TGTGCCAGCAGTTACTCGAGCGGGGCTACAATTCAGCCCCAGCATTTT. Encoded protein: CASSYSSGATIQPQHF.

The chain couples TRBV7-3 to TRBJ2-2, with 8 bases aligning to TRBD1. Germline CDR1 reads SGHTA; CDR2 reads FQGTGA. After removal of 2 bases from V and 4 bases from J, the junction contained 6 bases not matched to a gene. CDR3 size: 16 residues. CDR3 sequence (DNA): TGTGCCAGCAGCTTATTGGACAGGGAATCCACCGGGGAGCTGTTTTTT. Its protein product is CASSLLDRESTGELFF.

The CDR3 protein is CASSLTGLLRNEQYF. Written as DNA, the CDR3 is TGTGCCAGCAGCTTGACTGGACTCCTGCGCAACGAGCAGTACTTC. This sequence joins TRBV5-4 and TRBJ2-7; tentatively, D is TRBD2 (5 bases). The CDR3 runs 15 residues. V lost 1 base and J lost 5, with 16 bases in between. Germline V CDR1 and CDR2: SGHNT, YYREEE (reference sequence).

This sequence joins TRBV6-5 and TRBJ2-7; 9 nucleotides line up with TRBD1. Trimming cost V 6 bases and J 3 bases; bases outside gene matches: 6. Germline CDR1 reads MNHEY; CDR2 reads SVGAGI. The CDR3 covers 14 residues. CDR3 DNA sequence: TGTGCCAGCAGGGGGGACAGGGCTCGCTACGAGCAGTACTTC. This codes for CASRGDRARYEQYF.

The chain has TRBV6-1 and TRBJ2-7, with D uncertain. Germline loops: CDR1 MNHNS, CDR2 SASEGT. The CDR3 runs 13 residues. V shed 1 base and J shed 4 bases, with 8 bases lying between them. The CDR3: CASSEGTSYEQYF. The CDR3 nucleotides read TGTGCCAGCAGTGAAGGGACCTCTTACGAGCAGTACTTC.

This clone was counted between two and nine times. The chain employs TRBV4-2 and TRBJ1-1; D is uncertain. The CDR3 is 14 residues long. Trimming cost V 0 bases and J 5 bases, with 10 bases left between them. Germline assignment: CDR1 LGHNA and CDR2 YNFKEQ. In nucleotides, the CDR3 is TGTGCCAGCAGCCAAGAAGAGTTAGGGACTGAAGCTTTCTTT. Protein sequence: CASSQEELGTEAFF.

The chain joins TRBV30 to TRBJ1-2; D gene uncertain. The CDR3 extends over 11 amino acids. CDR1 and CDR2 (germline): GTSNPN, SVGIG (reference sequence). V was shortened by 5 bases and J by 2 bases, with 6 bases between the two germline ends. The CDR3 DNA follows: TGTGCCTGGGCGTGGAACTATGGCTACACCTTC. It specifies CAWAWNYGYTF.

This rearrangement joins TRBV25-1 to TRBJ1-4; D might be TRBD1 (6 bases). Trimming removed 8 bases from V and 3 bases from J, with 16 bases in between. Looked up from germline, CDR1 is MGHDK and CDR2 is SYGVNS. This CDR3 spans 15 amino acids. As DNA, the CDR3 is TGTGCCAGCCAAGAATCGGGGGCACCTAATGAAAAACTGTTTTTT. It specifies CASQESGAPNEKLFF. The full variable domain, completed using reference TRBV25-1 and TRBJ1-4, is EADIYQTPRYLVIGTGKKITLECSQTMGHDKMYWYQQDPGMELHLIHYSYGVNSTEKGDLSSESTVSRIRTEHFPLTLESARPSHTSQYLCASQESGAPNEKLFFGSGTQLSVL.

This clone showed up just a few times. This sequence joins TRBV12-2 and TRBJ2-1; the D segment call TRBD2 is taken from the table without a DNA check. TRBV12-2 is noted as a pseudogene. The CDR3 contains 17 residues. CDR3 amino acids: CASRLVSRARGVDEQFF. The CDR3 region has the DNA TGTGCAAGTCGCTTAGTTTCCCGCGCTCGAGGAGTGGATGAGCAGTTCTTC.

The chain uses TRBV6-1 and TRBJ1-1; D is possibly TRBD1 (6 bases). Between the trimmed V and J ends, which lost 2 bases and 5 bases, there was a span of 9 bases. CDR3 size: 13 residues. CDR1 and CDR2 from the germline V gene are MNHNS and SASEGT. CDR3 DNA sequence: TGTGCCAGCAGTGAAATTCAGGGGACTGAAGCTTTCTTT. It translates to CASSEIQGTEAFF.

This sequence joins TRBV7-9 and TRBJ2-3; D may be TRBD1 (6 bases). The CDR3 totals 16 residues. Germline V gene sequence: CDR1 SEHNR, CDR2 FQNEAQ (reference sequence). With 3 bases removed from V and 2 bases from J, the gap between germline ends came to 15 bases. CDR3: CASSFNAGAHTDTQYF. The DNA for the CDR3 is TGTGCCAGCAGCTTTAACGCAGGGGCACACACAGATACGCAGTATTTT. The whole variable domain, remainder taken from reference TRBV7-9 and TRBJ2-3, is DTGVSQNPRHKITKRGQNVTFRCDPISEHNRLYWYRQTLGQGPEFLTYFQNEAQLEKSRLLSDRFSAERPKGSFSTLEIQRTEQGDSAMYLCASSFNAGAHTDTQYFGPGTRLTVL.

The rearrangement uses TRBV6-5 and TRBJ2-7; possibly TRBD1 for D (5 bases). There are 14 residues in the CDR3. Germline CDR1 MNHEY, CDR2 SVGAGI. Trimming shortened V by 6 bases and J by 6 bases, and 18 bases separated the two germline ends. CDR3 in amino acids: CASSFNSGLSEQYF. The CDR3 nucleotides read TGTGCCAGCAGCTTTAATTCAGGGCTTAGCGAGCAGTACTTC.

The CDR3 loop reads CASSEPPGQGRRGEKLFF. The CDR3 bases are TGTGCCAGCAGTGAGCCGCCGGGACAGGGAAGGCGAGGTGAAAAACTGTTTTTT. V is TRBV6-4 and J is TRBJ1-4; TRBD1 aligns across 9 bases. With 3 bases clipped from V and 7 bases from J, the junction kept 15 bases outside the gene matches. CDR1 and CDR2 (germline): MRHNA, SNTAGT. This CDR3 region has 18 residues.

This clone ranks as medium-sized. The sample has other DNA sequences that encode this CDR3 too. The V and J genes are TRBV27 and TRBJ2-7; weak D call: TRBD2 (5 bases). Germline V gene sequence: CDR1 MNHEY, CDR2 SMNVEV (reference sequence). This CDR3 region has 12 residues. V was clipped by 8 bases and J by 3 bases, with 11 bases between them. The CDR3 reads CASFSSSYEQYF. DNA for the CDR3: TGTGCCAGCTTTTCTAGCAGCTACGAGCAGTACTTC.

The CDR3 loop is CASSYSKGGVTGELFF. In DNA, the CDR3 is TGTGCCAGCAGTTACTCGAAAGGTGGGGTCACCGGGGAGCTGTTTTTT. The J gene is TRBJ2-2, the V gene TRBV6-5; D gene ambiguous. The length of the CDR3 is 16 residues. V gave up 0 bases and J gave up 4 bases, with 12 bases separating them. In germline, CDR1 is MNHEY, CDR2 SVGAGI.